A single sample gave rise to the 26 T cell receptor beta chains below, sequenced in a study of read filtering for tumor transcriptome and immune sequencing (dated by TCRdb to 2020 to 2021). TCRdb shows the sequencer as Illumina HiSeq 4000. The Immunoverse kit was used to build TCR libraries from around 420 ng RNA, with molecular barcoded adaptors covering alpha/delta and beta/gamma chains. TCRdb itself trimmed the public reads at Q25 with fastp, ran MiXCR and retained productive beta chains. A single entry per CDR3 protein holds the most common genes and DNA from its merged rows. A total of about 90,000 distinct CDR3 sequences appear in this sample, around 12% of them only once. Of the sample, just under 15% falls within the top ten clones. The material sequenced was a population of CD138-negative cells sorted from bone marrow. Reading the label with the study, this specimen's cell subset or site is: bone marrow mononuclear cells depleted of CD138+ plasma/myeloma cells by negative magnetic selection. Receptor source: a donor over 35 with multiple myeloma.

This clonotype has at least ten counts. The CDR3 DNA is TGTGCCTGGAGAGACCCGACGAGGGGCACTGAAGCTTTCTTT. Protein product: CAWRDPTRGTEAFF. The chain uses TRBV30 and TRBJ1-1; D is perhaps TRBD1 (5 bases). The germline V gene encodes CDR1 GTSNPN and CDR2 SVGIG (reference sequence). The CDR3 covers 14 residues. V shed 3 bases and J shed 4 bases, with 15 bases lying between them.

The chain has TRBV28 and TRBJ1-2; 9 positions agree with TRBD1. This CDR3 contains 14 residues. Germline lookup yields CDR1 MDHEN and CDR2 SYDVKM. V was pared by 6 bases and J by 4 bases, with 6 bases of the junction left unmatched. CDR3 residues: CASRRTGVRYGYTF. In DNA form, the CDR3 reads TGTGCCAGCAGACGGACAGGGGTTCGCTATGGCTACACCTTC.

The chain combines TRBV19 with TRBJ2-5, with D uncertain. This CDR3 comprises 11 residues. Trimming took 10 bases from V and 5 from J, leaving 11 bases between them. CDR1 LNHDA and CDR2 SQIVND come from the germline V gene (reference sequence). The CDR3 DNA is TGTGCCACGACCTCTGGGGAGACCCAGTACTTC. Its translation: CATTSGETQYF.

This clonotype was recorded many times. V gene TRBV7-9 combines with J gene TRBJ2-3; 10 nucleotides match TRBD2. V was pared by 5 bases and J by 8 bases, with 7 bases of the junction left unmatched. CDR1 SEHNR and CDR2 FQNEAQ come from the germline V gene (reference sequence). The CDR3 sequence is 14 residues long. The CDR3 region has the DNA TGTGCCAGCAGCCTCCTAGCGGGAGAGGGTACGCAGTATTTT. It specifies CASSLLAGEGTQYF.

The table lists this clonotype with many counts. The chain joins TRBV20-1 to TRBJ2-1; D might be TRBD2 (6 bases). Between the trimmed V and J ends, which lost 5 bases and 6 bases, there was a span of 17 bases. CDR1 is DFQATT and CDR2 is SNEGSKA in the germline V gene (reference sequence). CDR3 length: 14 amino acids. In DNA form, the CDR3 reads TGCAGTGCTCCGGGACTCGGAACAACCAATGAGCAGTTCTTC. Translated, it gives CSAPGLGTTNEQFF.

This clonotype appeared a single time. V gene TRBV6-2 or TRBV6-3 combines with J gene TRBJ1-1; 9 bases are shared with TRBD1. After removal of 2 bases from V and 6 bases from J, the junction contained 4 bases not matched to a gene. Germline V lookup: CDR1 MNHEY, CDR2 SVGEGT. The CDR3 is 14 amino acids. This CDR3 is CASSYLTGGAEAFF. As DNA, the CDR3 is TGTGCCAGCAGTTACCTGACAGGGGGGGCTGAAGCTTTCTTT.

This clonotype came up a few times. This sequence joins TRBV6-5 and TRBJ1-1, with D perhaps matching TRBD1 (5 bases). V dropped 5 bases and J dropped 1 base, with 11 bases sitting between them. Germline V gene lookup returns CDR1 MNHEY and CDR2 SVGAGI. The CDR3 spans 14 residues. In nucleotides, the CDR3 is TGTGCCAGCAGTGACTGGACAACGAACACTGAAGCTTTCTTT. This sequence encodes CASSDWTTNTEAFF.

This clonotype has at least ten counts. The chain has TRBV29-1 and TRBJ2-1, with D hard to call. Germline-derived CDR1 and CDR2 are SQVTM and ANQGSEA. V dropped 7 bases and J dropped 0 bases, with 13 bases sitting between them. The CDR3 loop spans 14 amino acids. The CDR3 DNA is TGCAGCGCCGGAGTGGGGTTCTCCTACAATGAGCAGTTCTTC. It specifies CSAGVGFSYNEQFF.

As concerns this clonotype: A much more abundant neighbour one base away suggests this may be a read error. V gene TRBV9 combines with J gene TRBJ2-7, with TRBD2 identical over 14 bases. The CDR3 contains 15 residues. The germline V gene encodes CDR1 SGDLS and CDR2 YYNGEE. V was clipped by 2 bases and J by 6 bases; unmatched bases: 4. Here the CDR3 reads CASSVGGTSGGEQYF. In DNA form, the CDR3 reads TGTGCCAGCAGCGTCGGGGGGACTAGCGGGGGCGAGCAGTACTTC.

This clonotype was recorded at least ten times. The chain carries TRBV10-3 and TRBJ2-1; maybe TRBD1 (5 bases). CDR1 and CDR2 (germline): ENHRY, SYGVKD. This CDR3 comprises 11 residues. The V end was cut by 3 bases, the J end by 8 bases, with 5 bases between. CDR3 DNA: TGTGCCATCAGTGACAGGGATGAGCAGTTCTTC. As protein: CAISDRDEQFF.

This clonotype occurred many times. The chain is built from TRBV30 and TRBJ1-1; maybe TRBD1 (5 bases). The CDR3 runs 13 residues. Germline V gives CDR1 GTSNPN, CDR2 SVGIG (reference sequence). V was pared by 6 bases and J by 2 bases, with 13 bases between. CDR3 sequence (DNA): TGTGCCTGTAGCGGGGGACCAAACACTGAAGCTTTCTTT. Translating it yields CACSGGPNTEAFF.

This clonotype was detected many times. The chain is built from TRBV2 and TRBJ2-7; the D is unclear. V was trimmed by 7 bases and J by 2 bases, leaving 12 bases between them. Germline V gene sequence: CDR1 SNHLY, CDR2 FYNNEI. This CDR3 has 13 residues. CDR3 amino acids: CASKRSLTYEQYF. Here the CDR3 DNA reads TGTGCCAGCAAGAGATCCCTCACCTACGAGCAGTACTTC.

The CDR3 DNA reads TGCAGTGCTAGCTCAGCGATTAGCAATCAGCCCCAGCATTTT. Amino acid sequence: CSASSAISNQPQHF. The gene calls are TRBV20-1 and TRBJ1-5; D not certain. Trimming stripped 3 bases from V and 0 bases from J, with 9 bases between. The length of the CDR3 is 14 residues. Per the germline V gene, CDR1 is DFQATT and CDR2 is SNEGSKA (reference sequence).

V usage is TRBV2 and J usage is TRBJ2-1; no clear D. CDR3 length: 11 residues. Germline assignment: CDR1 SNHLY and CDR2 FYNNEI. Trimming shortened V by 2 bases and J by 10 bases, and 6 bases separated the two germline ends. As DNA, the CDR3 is TGTGCCAGCAGTGAATATGCCGAGCAGTTCTTC. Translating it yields CASSEYAEQFF.

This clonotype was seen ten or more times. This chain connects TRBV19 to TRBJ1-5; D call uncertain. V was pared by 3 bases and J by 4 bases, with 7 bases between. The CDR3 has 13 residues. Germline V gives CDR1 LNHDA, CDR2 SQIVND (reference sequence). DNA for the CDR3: TGTGCCAGTAGTATGAGGGTTAATCAGCCCCAGCATTTT. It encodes CASSMRVNQPQHF.

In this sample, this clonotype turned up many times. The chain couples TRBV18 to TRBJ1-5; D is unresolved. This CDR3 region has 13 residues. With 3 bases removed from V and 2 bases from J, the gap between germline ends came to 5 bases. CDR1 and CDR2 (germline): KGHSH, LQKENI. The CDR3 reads CASSPGRNQPQHF. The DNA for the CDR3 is TGTGCCAGCTCACCGGGTCGCAATCAGCCCCAGCATTTT. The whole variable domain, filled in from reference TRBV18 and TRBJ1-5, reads NAGVMQNPRHLVRRRGQEARLRCSPMKGHSHVYWYRQLPEEGLKFMVYLQKENIIDESGMPKERFSAEFPKEGPSILRIQQVVRGDSAAYFCASSPGRNQPQHFGDGTRLSIL.

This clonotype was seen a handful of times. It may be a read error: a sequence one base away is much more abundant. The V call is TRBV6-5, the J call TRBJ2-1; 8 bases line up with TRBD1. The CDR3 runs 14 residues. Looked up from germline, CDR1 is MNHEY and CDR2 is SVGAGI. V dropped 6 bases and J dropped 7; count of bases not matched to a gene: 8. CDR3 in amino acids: CASRFRTGRNEQFF. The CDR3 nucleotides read TGTGCCAGCAGGTTCCGGACAGGGAGAAATGAGCAGTTCTTC.

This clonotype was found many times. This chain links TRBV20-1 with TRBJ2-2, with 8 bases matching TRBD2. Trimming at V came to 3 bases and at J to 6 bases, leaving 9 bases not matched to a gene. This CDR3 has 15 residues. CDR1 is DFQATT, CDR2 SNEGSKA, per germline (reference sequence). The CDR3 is CSARAGTSGPGELFF. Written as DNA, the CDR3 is TGCAGTGCTAGGGCCGGGACTAGTGGGCCCGGGGAGCTGTTTTTT.

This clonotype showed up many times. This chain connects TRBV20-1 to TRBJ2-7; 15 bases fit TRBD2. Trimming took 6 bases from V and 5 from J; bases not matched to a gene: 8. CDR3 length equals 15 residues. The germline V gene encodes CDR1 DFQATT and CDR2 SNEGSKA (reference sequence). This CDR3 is CSAARTSGRANEQYF. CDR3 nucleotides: TGCAGTGCCGCCCGGACTAGCGGGAGGGCAAACGAGCAGTACTTC.

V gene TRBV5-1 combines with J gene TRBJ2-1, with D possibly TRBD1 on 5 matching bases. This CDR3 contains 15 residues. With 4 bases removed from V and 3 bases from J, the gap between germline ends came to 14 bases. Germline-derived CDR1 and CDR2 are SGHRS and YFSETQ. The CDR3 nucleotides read TGCGCCAGCAGCCAGGATGGGGCCCACTACAATGAGCAGTTCTTC. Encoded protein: CASSQDGAHYNEQFF.

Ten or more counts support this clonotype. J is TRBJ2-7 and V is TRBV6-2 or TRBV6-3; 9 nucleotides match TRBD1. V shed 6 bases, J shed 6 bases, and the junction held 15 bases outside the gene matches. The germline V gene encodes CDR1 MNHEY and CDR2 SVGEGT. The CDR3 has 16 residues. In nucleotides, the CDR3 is TGTGCCAGCAGGAGCGGCGGGACAGGGAGGTACGGCGAGCAGTACTTC. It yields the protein CASRSGGTGRYGEQYF.

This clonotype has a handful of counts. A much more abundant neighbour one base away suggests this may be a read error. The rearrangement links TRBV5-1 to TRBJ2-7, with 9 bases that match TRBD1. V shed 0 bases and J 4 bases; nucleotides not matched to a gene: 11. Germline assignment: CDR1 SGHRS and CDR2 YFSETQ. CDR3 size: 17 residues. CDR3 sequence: CASSLVPGQGNPYEQYF. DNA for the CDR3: TGCGCCAGCAGCTTGGTCCCTGGACAGGGGAACCCTTACGAGCAGTACTTC. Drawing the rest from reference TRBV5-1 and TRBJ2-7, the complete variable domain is KAGVTQTPRYLIKTRGQQVTLSCSPISGHRSVSWYQQTPGQGLQFLFEYFSETQRNKGNFPGRFSGRQFSNSRSEMNVSTLELGDSALYLCASSLVPGQGNPYEQYFGPGTRLTVT.

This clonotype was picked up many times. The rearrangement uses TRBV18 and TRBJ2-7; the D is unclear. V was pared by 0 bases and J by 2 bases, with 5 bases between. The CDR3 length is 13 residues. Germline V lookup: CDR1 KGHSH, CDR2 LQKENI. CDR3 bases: TGTGCCAGCTCACCACCGTCCACCTACGAGCAGTACTTC. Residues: CASSPPSTYEQYF.

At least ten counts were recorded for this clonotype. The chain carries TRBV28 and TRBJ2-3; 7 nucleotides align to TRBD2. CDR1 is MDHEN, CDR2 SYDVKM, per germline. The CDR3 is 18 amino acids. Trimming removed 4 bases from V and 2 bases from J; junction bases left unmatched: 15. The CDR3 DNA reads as TGTGCCAGCAGTTCCTCCTCCCCGGCGGGAGTCAACACAGATACGCAGTATTTT. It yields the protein CASSSSSPAGVNTDTQYF.

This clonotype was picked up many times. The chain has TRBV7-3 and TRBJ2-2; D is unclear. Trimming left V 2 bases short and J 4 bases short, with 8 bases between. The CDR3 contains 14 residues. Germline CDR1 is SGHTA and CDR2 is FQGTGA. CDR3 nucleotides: TGTGCCAGCAGCTTAGGTTGGTCCACCGGGGAGCTGTTTTTT. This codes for CASSLGWSTGELFF.

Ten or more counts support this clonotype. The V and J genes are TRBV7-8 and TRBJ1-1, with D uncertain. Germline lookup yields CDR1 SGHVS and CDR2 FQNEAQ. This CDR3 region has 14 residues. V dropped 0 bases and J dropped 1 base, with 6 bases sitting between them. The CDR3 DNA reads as TGTGCCAGCAGCTTAGCCGAGACGAACACTGAAGCTTTCTTT. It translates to CASSLAETNTEAFF. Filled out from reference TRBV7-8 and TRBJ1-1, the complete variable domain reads GAGVSQSPRYKVAKRGQDVALRCDPISGHVSLFWYQQALGQGPEFLTYFQNEAQLDKSGLPSDRFFAERPEGSVSTLKIQRTQQEDSAVYLCASSLAETNTEAFFGQGTRLTVV.